This paragraph reports one T cell receptor beta chain. The entry originates in a study of blood T cell repertoires in COVID-19. About the research overall: Both acute and convalescent COVID-19 samples were obtained from the United States, Italy and Spain. Sources were T cells, B-cell-depleted T cells, or PBMCs; the material itself was cDNA or gDNA.

In the original workflow: Nucleated cell counts were estimated from reference gene primer amplification. Data came from immunoSEQ multiplex PCR; TCRdb stores just in-frame clones and leaves some out. Clone size and V and J calls were adopted from that table, with D and trimming inferred from the DNA. The table records fewer than 500,000 clones, 81% of them present only once. Germline CDR1 SGHVS, CDR2 FQNEAQ. CDR3 length: 19 amino acids. Trimming removed 0 bases at V and 5 bases at J, with 25 bases between. This TCR derives from a human donor with acute or convalescent COVID-19. The donor label of this sample is uncertain. J is TRBJ1-2 and V is TRBV7-8; perhaps TRBD1 as D (6 bases). The specimen was peripheral blood. CDR3 DNA sequence: TGTGCCAGCAGCTTAGCGATTGCGCCCGACAGAGGGGGGGGATATGGCTACACCTTC. Its translation is CASSLAIAPDRGGGYGYTF. The whole variable domain, filled in from reference TRBV7-8 and TRBJ1-2, reads GAGVSQSPRYKVAKRGQDVALRCDPISGHVSLFWYQQALGQGPEFLTYFQNEAQLDKSGLPSDRFFAERPEGSVSTLKIQRTQQEDSAVYLCASSLAIAPDRGGGYGYTFGSGTRLTVV.